These 27 T cell receptor beta chains were all obtained from the same sample, sequenced in a study of graft-versus-host responses after intestinal transplantation. The antigens for these receptors are not known. This table comes from immunoSEQ multiplex PCR, and its TCRdb copy is limited to in-frame clones, with some not included. The sample has 55,000 to 75,000 clones, nearly 85% seen once. The sample was unstimulated CD4+ T cells sorted from spleen or lymph node cells, taken before transplant. These receptor sequences come from a human donor who was the organ donor for an intestinal transplant.

The CDR3 coding sequence is TGTGCCAGCAGCTTAGGCCTAGTCCTGCAAGAGACCCAGTACTTC. Protein sequence: CASSLGLVLQETQYF. The chain links TRBV5-4 to TRBJ2-5; no reliable D call. The V end lost 2 bases, the J end lost 2 bases, and 13 bases lay between the germline ends. Per the germline V gene, CDR1 is SGHNT and CDR2 is YYREEE (reference sequence). The length of the CDR3 is 15 residues. The complete variable domain, with remaining parts taken from reference TRBV5-4 and TRBJ2-5, reads ETGVTQSPTHLIKTRGQQVTLRCSSQSGHNTVSWYQQALGQGPQFIFQYYREEENGRGNFPPRFSGLQFPNYSSELNVNALELDDSALYLCASSLGLVLQETQYFGPGTRLLVL.

In DNA, the CDR3 is TGTGCCAGCAGTGCCTATTCGGGACAGGGGGCCACCGGTGGAACGCAGTATTTT. Translated, it gives CASSAYSGQGATGGTQYF. The chain employs TRBV6-1 and TRBJ2-3, with 12 bases that match TRBD1. Germline V gene data show CDR1 as MNHNS and CDR2 as SASEGT. This CDR3 is 18 amino acids long. The trim removed 4 bases at V and 9 bases at J, leaving 17 bases unmatched.

The V and J genes are TRBV15 and TRBJ2-7; D remains unclear. The germline V and J ends were trimmed by 0 bases and 7 bases, with 10 bases remaining between them. Germline CDR1 is LNHNV and CDR2 is YYDKDF (reference sequence). The CDR3 is 13 residues long. CDR3 nucleotide sequence: TGTGCCACCAGCAGAGATGTGGGTTGGGAGCAGTACGTC. It specifies CATSRDVGWEQYV.

CDR3 loop: CASRRTSGGAGGGELFF. The CDR3 DNA is TGCGCCAGCCGGCGGACTAGCGGGGGGGCAGGGGGCGGGGAGCTGTTTTTT. The V and J genes are TRBV10-2 and TRBJ2-2, with 15 bases matching TRBD2. V trimming: 8 bases; J trimming: 7 bases; junction bases outside the gene matches: 11. Per the germline V gene, CDR1 is WSHSY and CDR2 is SAAADI. CDR3 length: 17 amino acids.

This rearrangement joins TRBV4-2 to TRBJ1-2; D remains ambiguous. Germline V lookup: CDR1 LGHNA, CDR2 YNFKEQ. V was shortened by 0 bases and J by 2 bases, with 10 bases between the two germline ends. This CDR3 region has 15 residues. CDR3 nucleotide sequence: TGTGCCAGCAGCCAAGAGGTACACGTAAACTATGGCTACACCTTC. Protein sequence: CASSQEVHVNYGYTF.

This clone was recorded only once. The V gene is TRBV4-1, the J gene TRBJ2-1; 16 bases map to TRBD2. Trimming cost V 0 bases and J 8 bases; bases outside gene matches: 4. Germline CDR1 MGHRA, CDR2 YSYEKL. The CDR3 sequence is 17 residues long. The DNA of the CDR3 is TGCGCCAGCAGCCAAGACCCGGGACTAGCGGGGGGGTATGAGCAGTTCTTC. Its protein product is CASSQDPGLAGGYEQFF.

This clone has only a few counts. This chain uses TRBV5-8 with TRBJ2-2; perhaps TRBD2 as D (6 bases). CDR3 length: 14 residues. Trimming pared 2 bases from V and 4 bases from J, leaving 9 bases between. Germline values: CDR1 SGHTS, CDR2 YDEGEE. The CDR3 region is CASSFGTLTGELFF. In nucleotides, the CDR3 is TGTGCCAGCAGCTTCGGGACTCTCACCGGGGAGCTGTTTTTT.

This sequence joins TRBV18 and TRBJ1-3; D perhaps matches TRBD1 (5 bases). Trimming shortened V by 3 bases and J by 0 bases, and 18 bases separated the two germline ends. Germline CDR1 is KGHSH and CDR2 is LQKENI. The CDR3 extends over 18 amino acids. CDR3 region: CASSPFRGSGISGNTIYF. Written as DNA, the CDR3 is TGTGCCAGCTCACCTTTTAGGGGCAGTGGGATCTCTGGAAACACCATATATTTT.

The chain couples TRBV10-3 to TRBJ2-5, with D tentatively TRBD1 (6 bases). CDR1 and CDR2 from the germline V gene are ENHRY and SYGVKD. V gave up 10 bases and J gave up 2 bases, with 11 bases separating them. The CDR3 runs 12 residues. CDR3 in DNA: TGTGCCACTGGGACAACTCAAGAGACCCAGTACTTC. It specifies CATGTTQETQYF.

The V gene is TRBV25-1, the J gene TRBJ2-2; TRBD2 aligns across 11 bases. The CDR3 totals 14 residues. With 7 bases clipped from V and 6 bases from J, the junction kept 4 bases outside the gene matches. Germline V CDR1 and CDR2: MGHDK, SYGVNS. In DNA form, the CDR3 reads TGTGCCAGCACCGTAGCGGGGGGGCCCGGGGAGCTGTTTTTT. Translation gives CASTVAGGPGELFF. The full variable domain, in which reference TRBV25-1 and TRBJ2-2 provide the parts outside the CDR3, is EADIYQTPRYLVIGTGKKITLECSQTMGHDKMYWYQQDPGMELHLIHYSYGVNSTEKGDLSSESTVSRIRTEHFPLTLESARPSHTSQYLCASTVAGGPGELFFGEGSRLTVL.

This clone was recorded a few times. The rearrangement joins TRBV19 to TRBJ2-3, with TRBD2 identical over 11 bases. CDR1 is LNHDA, CDR2 SQIVND, per germline (reference sequence). Losses at the gene ends were 7 bases for V and 7 bases for J; bases not matched to a gene: 7. The CDR3 spans 14 residues. The CDR3 is CASTQLAGENTQYF. In DNA, the CDR3 is TGTGCCAGTACCCAACTAGCGGGGGAGAATACGCAGTATTTT.

The chain combines TRBV6-5 with TRBJ1-2, with 8 bases that match TRBD1. CDR3 length: 16 amino acids. Looked up from germline, CDR1 is MNHEY and CDR2 is SVGAGI. With V trimmed by 2 bases and J by 2 bases, 7 bases remained unmatched. The CDR3: CASSYPGQGNNYGYTF. CDR3 nucleotide sequence: TGTGCCAGCAGTTACCCCGGACAGGGCAACAACTATGGCTACACCTTC.

The rearrangement links TRBV6-5 to TRBJ2-1; 10 nucleotides match TRBD2. The CDR3 spans 15 residues. CDR1 MNHEY and CDR2 SVGAGI come from the germline V gene. V lost 4 bases to trimming and J lost 3 bases; unmatched junction nucleotides: 3. For the CDR3, the DNA is TGTGCCAGCAGTTCAGCGGGGGGGCTCTACAATGAGCAGTTCTTC. It codes for CASSSAGGLYNEQFF.

The chain is built from TRBV9 and TRBJ1-2, with a possible D match to TRBD1 (6 bases). In germline, CDR1 is SGDLS, CDR2 YYNGEE. Trimming left V 0 bases short and J 7 bases short, with 10 bases between. The CDR3 is 13 amino acids. CDR3 region: CASSVDREIGYTF. In DNA form, the CDR3 reads TGTGCCAGCAGCGTAGACAGGGAAATTGGCTACACCTTC.

The chain carries TRBV6-1 and TRBJ2-7; 10 nucleotides line up with TRBD2. From germline, CDR1 is MNHNS and CDR2 SASEGT. The CDR3 extends over 14 amino acids. The V segment lost 5 bases and the J segment 4 bases; nucleotides outside the gene matches: 5. In DNA form, the CDR3 reads TGTGCCAGCAGTATGCTAGCGGGGGCATACGAGCAGTACGTC. Encoded protein: CASSMLAGAYEQYV.

The J gene is TRBJ2-7, the V gene TRBV6-5; 9 nucleotides align to TRBD1. The J segment lost 5 bases and the V segment lost 5 bases, leaving 7 bases of the junction unmatched. This CDR3 is built from 14 residues. Germline values: CDR1 MNHEY, CDR2 SVGAGI. CDR3 loop: CASSRGQGFDEQYV. The CDR3 DNA sequence: TGTGCCAGCAGTAGAGGACAGGGGTTCGACGAGCAGTACGTC.

The V gene is TRBV5-1, the J gene TRBJ1-6; 11 bases are shared with TRBD1. Germline CDR1 SGHRS, CDR2 YFSETQ. The V and J ends lost 3 bases and 7 bases, in that order; junction bases with no gene match: 6. The CDR3 is 16 residues long. The CDR3 loop is CASSSMDRGLNSPLHF. The CDR3 bases are TGCGCCAGCAGCTCGATGGACAGGGGGCTGAATTCACCCCTCCACTTT.

V and J are TRBV29-1 and TRBJ1-1; TRBD1 matches 8 bases. The CDR3 extends over 13 amino acids. Germline V gives CDR1 SQVTM, CDR2 ANQGSEA. V lost 6 bases, J lost 2 bases, and 5 bases stayed unmatched. In DNA form, the CDR3 reads TGCAGCGTGGAGGGACAGGCCAACACTGAAGCTTTCTTT. Translating gives CSVEGQANTEAFF.

The chain is built from TRBV28 and TRBJ1-4; maybe TRBD1 (5 bases). The ends were cut back, 2 bases at V and 0 bases at J, with 7 bases in the middle. Germline CDR1 MDHEN, CDR2 SYDVKM. The CDR3 covers 15 residues. CDR3 DNA sequence: TGTGCCAGCAGTTTAGACAGTGCAACTAATGAAAAACTGTTTTTT. This encodes CASSLDSATNEKLFF.

The chain couples TRBV6-5 to TRBJ1-2; TRBD1 matches at 9 bases. Germline lookup yields CDR1 MNHEY and CDR2 SVGAGI. The CDR3 runs 13 residues. V shed 8 bases, J shed 3 bases, and the junction held 4 bases outside the gene matches. The DNA of the CDR3 is TGTGCCAGCGGACAGGGGTTACACTATGGCTACACCTTC. Residues: CASGQGLHYGYTF.

The chain links TRBV27 to TRBJ1-2; D is uncertain. V was clipped by 2 bases and J by 5 bases, with 15 bases between them. Looked up from germline, CDR1 is MNHEY and CDR2 is SMNVEV (reference sequence). The CDR3 extends over 15 amino acids. The CDR3 reads CASSLKWSGSYGYTF. In DNA, the CDR3 is TGTGCCAGCAGTTTAAAGTGGTCGGGGAGTTATGGCTACACCTTC.

The chain uses TRBV19 and TRBJ1-5, with a tentative D call TRBD1 (5 bases). The germline CDR1 and CDR2 sequences are LNHDA and SQIVND (reference sequence). V lost 2 bases to trimming and J lost 4 bases, with 12 bases between them. This CDR3 is built from 15 residues. In DNA form, the CDR3 reads TGTGCCAGTAGTATACAGGGCACCCTTAATCAGCCCCAGCATTTT. It translates to CASSIQGTLNQPQHF.

This clone came up once. The rearrangement links TRBV6-1 to TRBJ2-7; no definite D call. Germline V gene lookup returns CDR1 MNHNS and CDR2 SASEGT. This CDR3 comprises 15 residues. The V and J ends lost 6 bases and 2 bases respectively, with 17 bases between them. CDR3 bases: TGTGCCAGCAGAGCCACCCCCCGTGACACCTACGAGCAGTACGTC. As protein: CASRATPRDTYEQYV.

The V gene is TRBV5-1, the J gene TRBJ1-6; 12 bases line up with TRBD1. The V gene's germline CDR1 is SGHRS and CDR2 YFSETQ. Trimming cost V 4 bases and J 0 bases; bases outside gene matches: 5. This CDR3 has 18 residues. CDR3 loop: CASSGDRGQSSYNSPLHF. CDR3 sequence (DNA): TGCGCCAGCAGCGGGGACAGGGGGCAGAGCTCCTATAATTCACCCCTCCACTTT. The variable domain in full, completed from reference TRBV5-1 and TRBJ1-6, reads KAGVTQTPRYLIKTRGQQVTLSCSPISGHRSVSWYQQTPGQGLQFLFEYFSETQRNKGNFPGRFSGRQFSNSRSEMNVSTLELGDSALYLCASSGDRGQSSYNSPLHFGNGTRLTVT.

CDR3 sequence reads: CASSLTGGESPLHF. The CDR3 DNA is TGTGCCAGCAGCTTGACAGGGGGCGAATCACCCCTCCACTTT. The chain employs TRBV7-9 and TRBJ1-6; 10 bases are a match to TRBD1. The V gene's germline CDR1 is SEHNR and CDR2 FQNEAQ (reference sequence). V gave up 3 bases and J gave up 10 bases; unmatched junction bases: 3. This CDR3 has 14 residues.

The J gene is TRBJ1-2, the V gene TRBV6-5, with 7 bases identical to TRBD1. The CDR3 totals 13 residues. V dropped 4 bases and J dropped 7; count of bases not matched to a gene: 6. Germline loops: CDR1 MNHEY, CDR2 SVGAGI. In DNA form, the CDR3 reads TGTGCCAGCAGTTTTACAGGGGCAGTTGGCTACACCTTC. Its protein is CASSFTGAVGYTF.

V usage is TRBV11-2 and J usage is TRBJ1-4; a possible D gene is TRBD1 (6 bases). Germline V gene sequence: CDR1 SGHAT, CDR2 FQNNGV. Trimming stripped 4 bases from V and 2 bases from J, with 20 bases between. The CDR3 totals 18 residues. The CDR3 DNA reads TGTGCCAGCAGCTCCCACAGGGTCCGGGGAAGCACTAATGAAAAACTGTTTTTT. Translated, it gives CASSSHRVRGSTNEKLFF.